This T cell receptor (beta chain) stems from a study of cytomegalovirus exposure and HLA in healthy donors. Study-level findings and limits: Reports credit the classifier with highly specific, highly sensitive diagnosis of cytomegalovirus status.

60 Vbeta and 13 Jbeta primers were used in PCR. Profiling relied on immunoSEQ multiplex PCR, and the TCRdb table lists in-frame clones only, not all of them. This sample has 150,000 or so clones, with 65% to 80% found just once. The V gene's germline CDR1 is LGHNA and CDR2 YSLEER. The CDR3 is made up of 14 amino acids. The ends were cut back, 0 bases at V and 3 bases at J, with 9 bases in the middle. Turning to this clone: Antigen specificity is unknown.

The chain recombines TRBV4-3 with TRBJ2-7; no definite D call. The receptor's source is a woman aged 25 to 39 in good health and CMV-seronegative. What was sequenced was PBMCs. CDR3 amino acids: CASSQDHTNYEQYF. CDR3 bases: TGCGCCAGCAGCCAAGATCACACGAACTACGAGCAGTACTTC.